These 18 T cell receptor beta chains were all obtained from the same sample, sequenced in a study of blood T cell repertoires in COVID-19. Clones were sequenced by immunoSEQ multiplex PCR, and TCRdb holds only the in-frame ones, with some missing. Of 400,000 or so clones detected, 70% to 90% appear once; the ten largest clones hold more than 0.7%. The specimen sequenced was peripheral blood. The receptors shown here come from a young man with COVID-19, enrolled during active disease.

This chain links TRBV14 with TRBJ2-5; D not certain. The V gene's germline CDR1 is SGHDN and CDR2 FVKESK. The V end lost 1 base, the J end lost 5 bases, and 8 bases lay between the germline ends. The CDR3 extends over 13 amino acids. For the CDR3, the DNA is TGTGCCAGCAGCCAAGGGGCAAAGGAGACCCAGTACTTC. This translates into CASSQGAKETQYF.

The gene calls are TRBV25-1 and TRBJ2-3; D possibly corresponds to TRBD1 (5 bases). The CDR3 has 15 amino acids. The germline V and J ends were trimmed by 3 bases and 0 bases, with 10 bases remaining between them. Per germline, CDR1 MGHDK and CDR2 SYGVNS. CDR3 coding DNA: TGTGCCAGCAGTGACCCGACAGCTAGCACAGATACGCAGTATTTT. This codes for CASSDPTASTDTQYF.

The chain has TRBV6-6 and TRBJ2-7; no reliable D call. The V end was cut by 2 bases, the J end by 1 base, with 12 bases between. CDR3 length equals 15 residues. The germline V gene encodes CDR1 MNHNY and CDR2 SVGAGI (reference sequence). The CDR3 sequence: CASSYRPGVSYEQYF. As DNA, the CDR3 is TGTGCCAGCAGTTACCGCCCGGGTGTATCCTACGAGCAGTACTTC.

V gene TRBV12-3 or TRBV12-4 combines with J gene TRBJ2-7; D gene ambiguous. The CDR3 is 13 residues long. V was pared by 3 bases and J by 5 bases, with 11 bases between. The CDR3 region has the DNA TGTGCCAGCAGTTTGGGCGAACACCACGAGCAGTACTTC. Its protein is CASSLGEHHEQYF.

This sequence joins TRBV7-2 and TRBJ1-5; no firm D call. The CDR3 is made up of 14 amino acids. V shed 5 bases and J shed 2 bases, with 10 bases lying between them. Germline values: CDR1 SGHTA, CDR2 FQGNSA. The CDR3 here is CASSQTGGNQPQHF. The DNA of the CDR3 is TGTGCCAGCAGCCAGACCGGGGGCAATCAGCCCCAGCATTTT. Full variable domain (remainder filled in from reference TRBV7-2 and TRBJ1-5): GAGVSQSPSNKVTEKGKDVELRCDPISGHTALYWYRQSLGQGLEFLIYFQGNSAPDKSGLPSDRFSAERTGGSVSTLTIQRTQQEDSAVYLCASSQTGGNQPQHFGDGTRLSIL.

For the CDR3, the DNA is TGTGCCAGCAGCTTGGTCGGGACAGCGAACACCGGGGAGCTGTTTTTT. Translated: CASSLVGTANTGELFF. The J gene is TRBJ2-2, the V gene TRBV5-4, with TRBD1 identical over 7 bases. CDR3 length: 16 residues. After removal of 0 bases from V and 0 bases from J, the junction contained 2 bases not matched to a gene. Germline V CDR1 and CDR2: SGHNT, YYREEE (reference sequence).

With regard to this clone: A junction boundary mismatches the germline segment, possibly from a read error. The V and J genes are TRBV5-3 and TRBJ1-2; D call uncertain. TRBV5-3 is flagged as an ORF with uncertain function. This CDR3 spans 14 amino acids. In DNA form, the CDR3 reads TGTGCCAGAAGCCGGATGAGGGCTAAATATGGCTACACCTTC. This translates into CARSRMRAKYGYTF.

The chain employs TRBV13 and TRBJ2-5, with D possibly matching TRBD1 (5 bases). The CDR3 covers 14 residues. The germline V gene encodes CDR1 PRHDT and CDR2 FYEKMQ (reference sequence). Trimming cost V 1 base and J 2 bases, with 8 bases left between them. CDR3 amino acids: CASSLERGQETQYF. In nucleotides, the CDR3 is TGTGCCAGCAGCTTAGAAAGGGGTCAAGAGACCCAGTACTTC.

As DNA, the CDR3 is TGCGCCAGCAGTGAGGTTACCCCAGCGGGTATCACTGAAGCTTTCTTT. The encoded protein is CASSEVTPAGITEAFF. This rearrangement joins TRBV10-1 to TRBJ1-1; D gene ambiguous. The CDR3 runs 16 residues. The V gene's germline CDR1 is WNHNN and CDR2 SYGVQD (reference sequence). The V and J ends lost 2 bases and 4 bases respectively, with 17 bases between them.

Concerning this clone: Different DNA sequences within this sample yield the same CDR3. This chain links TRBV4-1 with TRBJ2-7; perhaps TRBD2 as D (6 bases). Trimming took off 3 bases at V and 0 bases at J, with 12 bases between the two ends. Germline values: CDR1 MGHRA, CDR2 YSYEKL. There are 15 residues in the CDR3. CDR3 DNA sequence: TGCGCCAGCAGCCAGGCGACGGGAGTCTCCTACGAGCAGTACTTC. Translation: CASSQATGVSYEQYF.

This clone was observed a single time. The CDR3 coding sequence is TGTGCCAGTAGTGCTAGCGGGAGTTTTACAGATACGCAGTATTTT. This translates into CASSASGSFTDTQYF. This chain links TRBV19 with TRBJ2-3, with TRBD2 matching over 10 bases. Trimming removed 5 bases from V and 3 bases from J; junction bases left unmatched: 5. The CDR3 spans 15 residues. CDR1 and CDR2 from the germline V gene are LNHDA and SQIVND (reference sequence).

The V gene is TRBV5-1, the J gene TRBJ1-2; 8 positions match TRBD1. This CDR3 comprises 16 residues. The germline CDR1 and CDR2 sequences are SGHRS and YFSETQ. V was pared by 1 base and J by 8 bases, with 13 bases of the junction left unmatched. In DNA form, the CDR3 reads TGCGCCAGCAGCTTGTTCTCTGGACAGGGCCTAGGGGGCTACACCTTC. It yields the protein CASSLFSGQGLGGYTF.

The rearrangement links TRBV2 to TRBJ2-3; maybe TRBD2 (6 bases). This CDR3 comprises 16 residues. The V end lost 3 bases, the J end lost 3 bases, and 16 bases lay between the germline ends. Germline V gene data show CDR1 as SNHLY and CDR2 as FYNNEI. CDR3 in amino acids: CASSDWRGKGTDTQYF. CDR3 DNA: TGTGCCAGCAGTGATTGGCGCGGGAAAGGGACAGATACGCAGTATTTT.

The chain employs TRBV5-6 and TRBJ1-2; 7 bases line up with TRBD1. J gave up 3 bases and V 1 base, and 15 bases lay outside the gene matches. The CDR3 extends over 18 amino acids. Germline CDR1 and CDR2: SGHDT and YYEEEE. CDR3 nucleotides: TGTGCCAGCAGCTTGTGGTGGACAGGAATGGAGTGGGACTATGGCTACACCTTC. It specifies CASSLWWTGMEWDYGYTF.

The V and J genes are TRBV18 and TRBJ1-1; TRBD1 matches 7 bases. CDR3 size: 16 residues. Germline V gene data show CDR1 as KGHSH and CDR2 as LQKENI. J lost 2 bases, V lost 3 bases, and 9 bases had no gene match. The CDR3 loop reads CASSPARRQGNTEAFF. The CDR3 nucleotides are TGTGCCAGCTCACCGGCACGAAGACAGGGAAACACTGAAGCTTTCTTT.

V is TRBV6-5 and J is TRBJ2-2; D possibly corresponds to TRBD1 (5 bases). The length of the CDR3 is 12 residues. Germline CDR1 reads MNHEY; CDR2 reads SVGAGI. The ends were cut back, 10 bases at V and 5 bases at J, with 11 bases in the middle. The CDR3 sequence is CANQRGTGELFF. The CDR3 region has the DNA TGTGCCAACCAAAGGGGAACCGGGGAGCTGTTTTTT.

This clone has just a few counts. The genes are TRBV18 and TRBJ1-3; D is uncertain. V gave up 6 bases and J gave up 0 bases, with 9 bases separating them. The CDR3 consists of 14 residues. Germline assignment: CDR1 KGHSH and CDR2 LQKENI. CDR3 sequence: CASSRESSGNTIYF. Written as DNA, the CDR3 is TGTGCCAGCTCCCGGGAGAGCTCTGGAAACACCATATATTTT.

The CDR3 DNA reads TGCGCCACCAGAGACAGGGGCCTCTTCTATGGCTACACCTTC. Its translation: CATRDRGLFYGYTF. The chain recombines TRBV10-2 with TRBJ1-2; 8 bases align to TRBD1. There are 14 residues in the CDR3. Germline assignment: CDR1 WSHSY and CDR2 SAAADI. The V gene end was trimmed by 10 bases and the J gene end by 4 bases; junction bases not matched to a gene: 11.